The clone carrying this T cell receptor beta chain was counted only a few times. The CDR3 is 14 residues long. V was pared by 2 bases and J by 6 bases, with 15 bases between. Germline assignment: CDR1 SQVTM and CDR2 ANQGSEA. The repertoire was sequenced with immunoSEQ multiplex PCR; TCRdb's copy has only in-frame clones and lacks some. Here the sample spans around 53,000 clones, around 84% being singletons. This entry comes from a study of blood T cell repertoires in COVID-19. This chain connects TRBV29-1 to TRBJ2-3; perhaps TRBD2 as D (5 bases). Sequenced: peripheral blood. This receptor was obtained from a man aged 70 or older with active COVID-19. The CDR3 region has the DNA TGCAGCGTTGAAAGTGGACTCCGCCCCGATACGCAGTATTTT. This gives the protein CSVESGLRPDTQYF.